One T cell receptor (beta chain) is described in this entry. Only in-frame clones appear in the TCRdb table, and some are missing; sequencing was by immunoSEQ multiplex PCR. The repertoire includes under 95,000 clones, about 98% of them detected once, and 0.15% sits in the top ten. CDR3 length equals 13 residues. Per the germline V gene, CDR1 is SNHLY and CDR2 is FYNNEI. The V gene lost 6 bases and the J gene lost 6 bases, with 12 bases spanning the gap. The data were obtained in a study of technical replicates of blood from a handful of donors. This TCR came from a human donor in good health. The chain uses TRBV2 and TRBJ1-5; D gene ambiguous. What was sequenced was T cells isolated from PBMCs. The CDR3 DNA sequence: TGTGCCAGCAGGAGGAGCCTGGTTCAGCCCCAGCATTTT. Amino acids: CASRRSLVQPQHF. Full variable domain (remainder filled in from reference TRBV2 and TRBJ1-5): EPEVTQTPSHQVTQMGQEVILRCVPISNHLYFYWYRQILGQKVEFLVSFYNNEISEKSEIFDDQFSVERPDGSNFTLKIRSTKLEDSAMYFCASRRSLVQPQHFGDGTRLSIL.